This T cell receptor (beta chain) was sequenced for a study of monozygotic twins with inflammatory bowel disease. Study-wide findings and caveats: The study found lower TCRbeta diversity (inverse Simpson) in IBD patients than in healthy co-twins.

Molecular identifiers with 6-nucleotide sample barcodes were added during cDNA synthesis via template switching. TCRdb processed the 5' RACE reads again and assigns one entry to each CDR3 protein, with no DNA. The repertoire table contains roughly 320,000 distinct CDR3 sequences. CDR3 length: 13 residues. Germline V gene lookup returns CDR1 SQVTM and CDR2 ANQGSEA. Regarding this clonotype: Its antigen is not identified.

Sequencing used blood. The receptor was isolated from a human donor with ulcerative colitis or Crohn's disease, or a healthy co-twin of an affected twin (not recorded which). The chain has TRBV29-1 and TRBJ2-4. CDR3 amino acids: CSVEALAKNIQYF.